The T cell receptor beta chain under discussion was sequenced for a study of shared clonotypes between healthy human individuals. The study's findings and limits: Among a handful of donors, approximately 5% of naive CD4 clonotypes were found in common. Generally, naive subsets (rather than memory subsets) showed larger estimated richness.

At a deep level, the assay was run. For sorted subsets, approximately 200 ng DNA per replicate equaled roughly 29,000 T cell genomes. TCRdb keeps only in-frame clones here, not all; method: immunoSEQ multiplex PCR. The sample contains over 2,000,000 clones, roughly 93% of which appear only once. Of note for this clone: Its antigen remains unknown.

Naive CD8 cells, CD45RO-negative and positively selected for CCR7, excluded terminally differentiated effector memory CD45RA+ cells. The germline V gene has CDR1 LNHDA and CDR2 SQIVND (reference sequence). Trimming cost V 3 bases and J 5 bases, with 11 bases left between them. The CDR3 covers 14 residues. The source of this sequence is a man aged 18 to 35 in good health. Some clones in this sample may be carry-over from other donors' samples. This chain uses TRBV19 with TRBJ1-5; no firm D call. Specimen: naive CD8+ T cells from PBMCs. As DNA, the CDR3 is TGTGCCAGTAGTATTTGGGCAGACGATCAGCCCCAGCATTTT. Translation gives CASSIWADDQPQHF.